These T cell receptor beta chains were read from a single sample in a study of blood T cell repertoires in COVID-19. The protocol was immunoSEQ multiplex PCR, while the TCRdb copy is restricted to in-frame clones and leaves out a portion. The table records about 320,000 clones, approximately 88% of them present only once. The sample consisted of peripheral blood. The receptors derive from a man between 18 and 29 years old who had recovered from COVID-19. Both conserved end residues are part of each CDR3. A D gene is named only where the DNA matches it firmly. Expanded clones get a size class; other rows say once, few or many, or leave the size out.

d_gene	v_gene	j_gene	abundance	len	CDR3nt	CDR3aa
TRBD1	TRBV18	TRBJ2-7	.	15	TGTGCCAGCTCACCCTTGACAGGGGGGTCCTACGAGCAGTACTTC	CASSPLTGGSYEQYF
TRBD1	TRBV2	TRBJ2-3	.	13	TGTGCCAGCAGTGAAAGGGGGCGGGATACGCAGTATTTT	CASSERGRDTQYF
.	TRBV9	TRBJ1-2	once	17	TGTGCCAGCAGCGTAGTAGCCGAGGACCTCCGGGGCTATGGCTACACCTTC	CASSVVAEDLRGYGYTF
.	TRBV19	TRBJ1-2	.	15	TGTGCCAGTAGTATAACAGAACGGGGGGCAAATGGCTACACCTTC	CASSITERGANGYTF
.	TRBV2	TRBJ2-5	.	12	TGTGCCAGCAACAGGGATCAAGAGACCCAGTACTTC	CASNRDQETQYF
.	TRBV19	TRBJ1-1	.	12	TGTGCCAGTACCACAGGGTCCTCTGAAGCTTTCTTT	CASTTGSSEAFF
.	TRBV27	TRBJ1-3	.	15	TGTGCCAGCAGTTCCTTGACAGAGTTCGGAAACACCATATATTTT	CASSSLTEFGNTIYF
.	TRBV10-3	TRBJ1-1	.	13	TGTGCCACCTTTGGACAAGCAAATACTGAAGCTTTCTTT	CATFGQANTEAFF
TRBD2	TRBV11-2	TRBJ2-7	few	16	TGTGCCAGCAGCTTAGTTACGGCTAGCGGGAGCTACGAGCAGTACTTC	CASSLVTASGSYEQYF
.	TRBV2	TRBJ1-5	.	15	TGTGCCAGCAGTGATGAGGTATCAAGCAATCAGCCCCAGCATTTT	CASSDEVSSNQPQHF
.	TRBV12-3/TRBV12-4	TRBJ1-5	.	13	TGTGCCAGCAGTTCACGAGGTTATCAGCCCCAGCATTTT	CASSSRGYQPQHF
TRBD1	TRBV14	TRBJ2-7	.	16	TGTGCCAGCAGCCCCTTCGACAGGGCTACCTCCTACGAGCAGTACTTC	CASSPFDRATSYEQYF
TRBD1	TRBV4-1	TRBJ1-1	few	17	TGCGCCAGCAGCTCCCGACAGGGCGCGTTCTTGGACACTGAAGCTTTCTTT	CASSSRQGAFLDTEAFF
.	TRBV6-5	TRBJ2-5	.	15	TGTGCCAGCAGTTACTCGTACCAGGCCGAAGAGACCCAGTACTTC	CASSYSYQAEETQYF
.	TRBV11-1	TRBJ2-3	.	13	TGTGCCAGCAGCACGACTCTTGCAGATACGCAGTATTTT	CASSTTLADTQYF
TRBD1	TRBV10-3	TRBJ1-1	.	16	TGTGCCATCAGTGGACAGGGGGCGAAATCGAACACTGAAGCTTTCTTT	CAISGQGAKSNTEAFF
.	TRBV2	TRBJ1-1	.	13	TGTGCCACCGGGAGGGAGGGTGACACTGAAGCTTTCTTT	CATGREGDTEAFF
TRBD2	TRBV6-6	TRBJ2-1	.	16	TGTGCCAGCAGAGACAGCGGGAGGGCCCCCTACAATGAGCAGTTCTTC	CASRDSGRAPYNEQFF
TRBD1	TRBV29-1	TRBJ2-7	.	16	TGCAGCGTTGTGGGACAGGGACCCGAAAGCTCCTACGAGCAGTACTTC	CSVVGQGPESSYEQYF
TRBD2	TRBV11-3	TRBJ2-7	.	17	TGTGCCAGCAGGTACGGCGGTTACCAGGTTCGGGGGGGAGAGCAGTACTTC	CASRYGGYQVRGGEQYF
TRBD1	TRBV5-1	TRBJ2-7	.	14	TGCGCCAGCAGCCACGGGACAGGGGGCGACGAGCAGTACTTC	CASSHGTGGDEQYF
TRBD2	TRBV18	TRBJ2-1	few	17	TGTGCCAGCTCACCGGGCATGCTAGCGGAGACTCCCAATGAGCAGTTCTTC	CASSPGMLAETPNEQFF
.	TRBV7-9	TRBJ2-5	.	14	TGTGCCAGCAGCTTAGACGGGGATAAAGAGACCCAGTACTTC	CASSLDGDKETQYF
.	TRBV18	TRBJ1-6	.	15	TGTGCCAGCTCACAGTACGGACAGTATAATTCACCCCTCCACTTT	CASSQYGQYNSPLHF